The next 26 T cell receptor beta chains were all read from a single sample in a study of T cells in Graves' hyperthyroidism and ophthalmopathy (dated by TCRdb to between 2018 and 2021). Library preparation employed multiplex PCR. The sequencer was an Illumina HiSeq 2000. The TCR beta CDR3 regions were amplified from RNA transcripts. A first-round RT-PCR of the TCR CDR3 used the HTBI primer set with the Qiagen OneStep RT-PCR kit. TCRdb trimmed public reads at Q25 via fastp, called clones via MiXCR and kept in-frame beta chains. Identical CDR3 protein sequences are pooled into one entry, listed with their most common genes and DNA. In this sample the table shows approximately 510,000 distinct CDR3 sequences, 46% of which occur a single time. Approximately 44% of the sample is taken by the ten largest. The sample taken for sequencing was peripheral blood or thyroid tissue (not recorded which). These receptors were collected from an adult woman with Graves' disease, either hyperthyroidism or ophthalmopathy (not recorded which).

The sample holds a few counts of this clonotype. The chain employs TRBV15 and TRBJ1-6, with D hard to call. The V gene lost 7 bases and the J gene lost 3 bases, with 13 bases spanning the gap. Germline CDR1 and CDR2: LNHNV and YYDKDF (reference sequence). There are 15 residues in the CDR3. In DNA form, the CDR3 reads TGTGCCACCATGCCCCGGGGTTACTATAATTCACCCCTCCACTTT. It is translated as CATMPRGYYNSPLHF.

The V and J genes are TRBV11-1 and TRBJ1-5; TRBD1 matches at 8 bases. The CDR3 extends over 14 amino acids. Germline loops: CDR1 SGHAT, CDR2 FQDESV (reference sequence). With 5 bases clipped from V and 6 bases from J, the junction kept 6 bases outside the gene matches. The CDR3 DNA reads TGTGCCAGCAGCCCTGGACAGGGAATTCAGCCCCAGCATTTT. Translation gives CASSPGQGIQPQHF.

The V and J genes are TRBV7-2 and TRBJ1-2; 10 nucleotides agree with TRBD1. This CDR3 contains 14 residues. Trimming removed 5 bases from V and 5 bases from J; junction bases left unmatched: 5. The V gene's germline CDR1 is SGHTA and CDR2 FQGNSA. The CDR3 DNA is TGTGCCAGCAGCGGGGACAGGGGAGAGTATGGCTACACCTTC. As protein: CASSGDRGEYGYTF.

This clonotype has more than one count but fewer than ten. CDR3 nucleotides: TGTGCCACCAGCGCATCGGGGATCGGCTATGGCTACACCTTC. Translated: CATSASGIGYGYTF. The rearrangement uses TRBV15 and TRBJ1-2, with D hard to call. Germline V gene data show CDR1 as LNHNV and CDR2 as YYDKDF (reference sequence). This CDR3 contains 14 residues. V was cut by 5 bases and J by 4 bases, with 14 bases left in between.

This clonotype was recorded at least ten times. The CDR3 DNA reads TGTGCCAGCACCAGGACAGGGGGGACAACTAATGAAAAACTGTTTTTT. This codes for CASTRTGGTTNEKLFF. The rearrangement links TRBV7-2 to TRBJ1-4, with TRBD1 identical over 10 bases. Trimming took 7 bases from V and 0 from J; bases not matched to a gene: 5. Germline CDR1 and CDR2: SGHTA and FQGNSA. CDR3 size: 16 residues. The variable domain in full, with the rest retrieved from reference TRBV7-2 and TRBJ1-4, is GAGVSQSPSNKVTEKGKDVELRCDPISGHTALYWYRQSLGQGLEFLIYFQGNSAPDKSGLPSDRFSAERTGGSVSTLTIQRTQQEDSAVYLCASTRTGGTTNEKLFFGSGTQLSVL.

This clonotype occurred once. The genes are TRBV15 and TRBJ2-7; TRBD2 matches at 8 bases. V shed 6 bases and J 2 bases; nucleotides not matched to a gene: 3. This CDR3 comprises 13 residues. Germline V gene sequence: CDR1 LNHNV, CDR2 YYDKDF (reference sequence). CDR3 region: CATRRLATYEQYF. The CDR3 coding sequence is TGTGCCACCAGGCGACTAGCGACCTACGAGCAGTACTTC. Full variable domain (rest looked up from reference TRBV15 and TRBJ2-7): DAMVIQNPRYQVTQFGKPVTLSCSQTLNHNVMYWYQQKSSQAPKLLFHYYDKDFNNEADTPDNFQSRRPNTSFCFLDIRSPGLGDTAMYLCATRRLATYEQYFGPGTRLTVT.

J is TRBJ2-7 and V is TRBV29-1; 8 bases are a match to TRBD1. J lost 2 bases, V lost 6 bases, and 9 bases had no gene match. The CDR3 runs to 14 residues. CDR1 and CDR2 from the germline V gene are SQVTM and ANQGSEA. Here the CDR3 reads CSVVDREVAYEQYF. In DNA, the CDR3 is TGCAGCGTCGTGGACAGGGAAGTTGCCTACGAGCAGTACTTC.

Turning to this clonotype: One end of the junction is discordant with germline, which a read error may explain. The V gene is TRBV10-3, the J gene TRBJ2-5; no definite D call. The CDR3 covers 13 residues. CDR1 and CDR2 from the germline V gene are ENHRY and SYGVKD. In DNA, the CDR3 is TGTGCCAGCAGTGAAGAGGTCCGGCAGACCCAGTACTTC. Translated: CASSEEVRQTQYF.

Concerning this clonotype: Likely a read error: the CDR3 ends without its conserved phenylalanine or tryptophan. This chain uses TRBV15 with TRBJ2-5, with a tentative D call TRBD1 (5 bases). Trimming took off 5 bases at V and 1 base at J, with 8 bases between the two ends. This CDR3 region has 13 residues. Per germline, CDR1 LNHNV and CDR2 YYDKDF (reference sequence). The CDR3 spells CATSQGFQETQYY. The CDR3 DNA reads TGTGCCACCAGCCAGGGATTCCAAGAGACCCAGTACTAC.

This clonotype was found many times. J is TRBJ1-6 and V is TRBV12-3 or TRBV12-4, with a weak D call TRBD1 (5 bases). The CDR3 extends over 15 amino acids. The ends were cut back, 3 bases at V and 8 bases at J, with 14 bases in the middle. Written as DNA, the CDR3 is TGTGCCAGCAGTTTTAGACAGTTCGGTGATTCACCCCTCCACTTT. Translating gives CASSFRQFGDSPLHF.

This clonotype appeared once. Relative to the germline gene, one junction end is altered; a read error may explain this. The chain is built from TRBV7-8 and TRBJ2-5, with 7 bases fitting TRBD1. The CDR3 contains 15 residues. Germline V CDR1 and CDR2: SGHVS, FQNEAQ. CDR3 residues: CASSPGQQNQETQYF. The CDR3 bases are TGCGCCAGCAGCCCGGGACAGCAAAACCAAGAGACCCAGTACTTC. The full variable domain, completed using reference TRBV7-8 and TRBJ2-5, is GAGVSQSPRYKVAKRGQDVALRCDPISGHVSLFWYQQALGQGPEFLTYFQNEAQLDKSGLPSDRFFAERPEGSVSTLKIQRTQQEDSAVYLCASSPGQQNQETQYFGPGTRLLVL.

This clonotype has a handful of counts. The rearrangement uses TRBV6-5 and TRBJ1-2, with 10 bases matching TRBD1. This CDR3 is 13 amino acids long. Per germline, CDR1 MNHEY and CDR2 SVGAGI. V gave up 6 bases and J gave up 8 bases; unmatched junction bases: 6. The CDR3 spells CASRDRGRRGYTF. As DNA, the CDR3 is TGTGCCAGCAGAGACAGGGGGCGACGCGGCTACACCTTC.

V and J are TRBV29-1 and TRBJ2-7; 9 nucleotides line up with TRBD2. Trimming cost V 8 bases and J 2 bases; bases outside gene matches: 4. The CDR3 has 12 residues. Germline V lookup: CDR1 SQVTM, CDR2 ANQGSEA. The CDR3 sequence is CSLAGEAYEQYF. The CDR3 coding sequence is TGCAGCTTAGCGGGAGAGGCCTACGAGCAGTACTTC.

CDR3 sequence: CASSDGLGTGELSTEAFF. The DNA of the CDR3 is TGTGCCAGCAGTGATGGGCTCGGAACCGGGGAGCTGAGCACTGAAGCTTTCTTT. The rearrangement links TRBV2 to TRBJ1-1; no definite D call. Germline CDR1 and CDR2: SNHLY and FYNNEI. This CDR3 spans 18 amino acids. Trimming took 3 bases from V and 4 from J, leaving 24 bases between them.

This clonotype has a count of ten or more. This chain uses TRBV5-1 with TRBJ1-3, with D tentatively TRBD1 (5 bases). This CDR3 is built from 15 residues. V lost 4 bases to trimming and J lost 0 bases, with 11 bases between them. Germline V lookup: CDR1 SGHRS, CDR2 YFSETQ. Here the CDR3 DNA reads TGCGCCAGCAGCCAAGGGACCCTCTCTGGAAACACCATATATTTT. It yields the protein CASSQGTLSGNTIYF. Full variable domain (missing parts from reference TRBV5-1 and TRBJ1-3): KAGVTQTPRYLIKTRGQQVTLSCSPISGHRSVSWYQQTPGQGLQFLFEYFSETQRNKGNFPGRFSGRQFSNSRSEMNVSTLELGDSALYLCASSQGTLSGNTIYFGEGSWLTVV.

This clonotype was seen at least ten times. The chain combines TRBV19 with TRBJ2-7; 8 bases align to TRBD1. CDR1 and CDR2 (germline): LNHDA, SQIVND (reference sequence). J lost 1 base, V lost 1 base, and 0 bases had no gene match. This CDR3 region has 14 residues. For the CDR3, the DNA is TGTGCCAGTAGTATAGGGGACAGGTCCTACGAGCAGTACTTC. Its translation: CASSIGDRSYEQYF. Together with reference TRBV19 and TRBJ2-7, the CDR3 gives the full variable domain: DGGITQSPKYLFRKEGQNVTLSCEQNLNHDAMYWYRQDPGQGLRLIYYSQIVNDFQKGDIAEGYSVSREKKESFPLTVTSAQKNPTAFYLCASSIGDRSYEQYFGPGTRLTVT.

This clonotype was counted ten times or more. V usage is TRBV12-3 or TRBV12-4 and J usage is TRBJ1-2; TRBD1 might be the D (5 bases). The CDR3 is 15 residues long. Trimming pared 6 bases from V and 1 base from J, leaving 15 bases between. CDR3 sequence reads: CASSRGAGVNYGYTF. Here the CDR3 DNA reads TGTGCCAGCAGCCGTGGGGCAGGAGTTAACTATGGCTACACCTTC.

The V call is TRBV7-8, the J call TRBJ2-5; no definite D call. The V gene lost 1 base and the J gene lost 4 bases, with 13 bases spanning the gap. In germline, CDR1 is SGHVS, CDR2 FQNEAQ. The CDR3 has 15 residues. This CDR3 reads CASSLDSFGVETQYF. In nucleotides, the CDR3 is TGTGCCAGCAGCTTAGACAGTTTTGGCGTAGAGACCCAGTACTTC.

This sequence joins TRBV10-3 and TRBJ1-1; D is unclear. The CDR3 contains 13 residues. V was trimmed by 10 bases and J by 6 bases, leaving 18 bases between them. CDR1 is ENHRY and CDR2 is SYGVKD in the germline V gene. CDR3 coding DNA: TGTGCCACCTCAGACATCCTCGGCGCTGAAGCTTTCTTT. Translating it yields CATSDILGAEAFF.

The V gene is TRBV7-9, the J gene TRBJ2-7; 11 bases are a match to TRBD2. Trimming removed 7 bases from V and 5 bases from J; junction bases left unmatched: 13. Germline V lookup: CDR1 SEHNR, CDR2 FQNEAQ (reference sequence). This CDR3 is 16 amino acids long. The CDR3 loop reads CASTRTSGWTSDEQYF. The CDR3 DNA is TGTGCCAGCACACGGACTAGCGGGTGGACTAGCGACGAGCAGTACTTC.

This clonotype showed up many times. The rearrangement uses TRBV12-3 or TRBV12-4 and TRBJ1-5; TRBD1 is a possible D gene (5 bases). This CDR3 has 14 residues. The V end was cut by 4 bases, the J end by 7 bases, with 14 bases between. The CDR3 DNA sequence: TGTGCCAGCAGTTCAGTCCAAGAGGGGCAGCCCCAGCATTTT. This sequence encodes CASSSVQEGQPQHF.

There are many counts of this clonotype. The V and J genes are TRBV4-2 and TRBJ2-5, with D hard to call. There are 14 residues in the CDR3. Germline V CDR1 and CDR2: LGHNA, YNFKEQ. Trimming took off 1 base at V and 0 bases at J, with 6 bases between the two ends. This chain's CDR3 is CASSQGPDQETQYF. The CDR3 region has the DNA TGTGCCAGCAGCCAAGGCCCAGACCAAGAGACCCAGTACTTC.

The chain recombines TRBV28 with TRBJ1-6; no firm D call. The CDR3 length is 12 residues. Germline CDR1 and CDR2: MDHEN and SYDVKM. Deletions cut 7 bases from V and 8 bases from J, with 9 bases between. CDR3 coding DNA: TGTGCCAGCAACTTGCCCTATTCACCCCTCCACTTT. Translating it yields CASNLPYSPLHF.

The CDR3 loop reads CASSLSGGGDQPQHF. CDR3 nucleotide sequence: TGTGCCAGCAGTCTTAGTGGGGGGGGGGACCAGCCCCAGCATTTT. The chain links TRBV7-9 to TRBJ1-5; D may be TRBD1 (5 bases). The V and J ends lost 6 bases and 7 bases respectively, with 19 bases between them. This CDR3 spans 15 amino acids. Germline assignment: CDR1 SEHNR and CDR2 FQNEAQ (reference sequence).

This clonotype has a count of ten or more. The V and J genes are TRBV2 and TRBJ1-5; the D is unclear. The V end lost 1 base, the J end lost 0 bases, and 4 bases lay between the germline ends. Germline values: CDR1 SNHLY, CDR2 FYNNEI. CDR3 length equals 14 residues. The CDR3 bases are TGTGCCAGCAGTGAAGGGAATAGCAATCAGCCCCAGCATTTT. The encoded protein is CASSEGNSNQPQHF.

A word on this clonotype: The CDR3 does not close with the conserved phenylalanine or tryptophan, likely indicating a read error. Because the CDR3's place on the DNA is in doubt, the DNA is left out and the CDR3 is given as listed by TCRdb. This chain links TRBV3-1 with TRBJ1-1. The CDR3 has 12 residues if both end residues are counted. Germline-derived CDR1 and CDR2 are LGHDT and YNNKEL (reference sequence). The CDR3 sequence is CASSQELGIRFL.